This TCR beta chain was sequenced in a study of PD-L1 blockade in urothelial cancer. Background on the study: Atezolizumab therapy began for patients in the mid-2010s, dosed at 1,200 mg intravenously every 3 weeks. Typically, measured as a median, blood samples had more than 110,000 T cells.

Sequencing used immunoSEQ multiplex PCR; TCRdb keeps in-frame clones, though not all of them. The data hold roughly 62,000 clones, with about four fifths observed a single time. J lost 1 base, V lost 3 bases, and 5 bases had no gene match. The CDR3 length is 15 residues. Germline V CDR1 and CDR2: SGHAT, FQNNGV. Between 1 and 8 samples per patient were obtained, pretreatment and on-treatment. Source: PBMCs, taken around atezolizumab (anti-PD-L1) treatment. The receptor was isolated from a man between 65 and 80 years old with urothelial cancer. The chain uses TRBV11-2 and TRBJ1-1; TRBD1 aligns across 7 bases. CDR3 loop: CASSFRQGQNTEAFF. CDR3 nucleotides: TGTGCCAGCAGCTTCCGACAGGGCCAGAACACTGAAGCTTTCTTT.